This section outlines one T cell receptor (beta chain) sequence together with its context. The method was immunoSEQ multiplex PCR; TCRdb's version includes in-frame clones alone and lacks a portion of them. This sample has roughly 62,000 clones, with roughly nine tenths found just once. These data belong to a study of technical replicates of blood from several donors. This CDR3 is 15 amino acids long. Germline V gene data show CDR1 as MGHRA and CDR2 as YSYEKL. Between the trimmed V and J ends, which lost 1 base and 4 bases, there was a span of 13 bases. V gene TRBV4-1 combines with J gene TRBJ1-2; D is uncertain. The receptor comes from a human donor in good health. Some clones in this sample may be carry-over from other donors' samples. The sequencing sample was made of PBMCs. CDR3 in DNA: TGCGCCAGCAGCCAAGGCGAAGGAGAAGCCTATGGCTACACCTTC. It specifies CASSQGEGEAYGYTF.